This T cell receptor beta chain was obtained from a study of Graves' ophthalmopathy and Graves' hyperthyroidism. From RNA, the CDR3 regions of TCR beta chains were amplified and sequenced. Amplification began with first-round RT-PCR using HTBI primers, then second-round multiplex PCR was performed. TCRdb reprocessed the multiplex PCR reads via MiXCR and lists one record per CDR3 protein. The sample consists of about 220,000 distinct CDR3 sequences, roughly 21% of them appearing once. Germline CDR1 reads MNHEY; CDR2 reads SMNVEV (reference sequence). V shed 6 bases, J shed 7 bases, and the junction held 26 bases outside the gene matches. CDR3 size: 19 residues. This clonotype was detected only a few times.

Specimen: peripheral blood. This chain uses TRBV27 with TRBJ1-1; 7 nucleotides match TRBD1. The source of this sequence is a woman between 50 and 59 years old with Graves' ophthalmopathy. Here the CDR3 reads CASSQRRDRLVRTLGEAFF. The CDR3 bases are TGTGCCAGCAGCCAACGCCGGGACAGACTCGTCCGGACTTTAGGTGAAGCTTTCTTT.